The 27 T cell receptor beta chains in this list originate from one sample, sequenced in a study of blood T cell repertoires in COVID-19. The protocol was immunoSEQ multiplex PCR, while the TCRdb copy is restricted to in-frame clones and leaves out a portion. The repertoire holds under 300,000 clones, with approximately 88% as singletons. Sequences were obtained from PBMCs or T cells enriched from blood (not recorded which). These receptors were obtained from a woman aged 40 to 50 with acute COVID-19.

Here the CDR3 DNA reads TGTGCCAGTAGTCCCCGGACAGGGCCCAGCTCCTATAATTCACCCCTCCACTTT. This sequence encodes CASSPRTGPSSYNSPLHF. This chain links TRBV19 with TRBJ1-6, with TRBD1 matching over 8 bases. Trimming at V came to 5 bases and at J to 0 bases, leaving 9 bases not matched to a gene. The germline CDR1 and CDR2 sequences are LNHDA and SQIVND (reference sequence). The CDR3 extends over 18 amino acids.

The rearrangement uses TRBV12-3 or TRBV12-4 and TRBJ1-5, with D perhaps TRBD1 (5 bases). The CDR3 length is 12 residues. CDR3 residues: CASRTSNQPQHF. DNA of the CDR3: TGTGCTTCCCGGACAAGCAATCAGCCCCAGCATTTT.

This chain uses TRBV5-4 with TRBJ2-1; possible D gene TRBD1, 5 bases. The CDR3 is made up of 17 amino acids. In germline, CDR1 is SGHNT, CDR2 YYREEE (reference sequence). Trimming cost V 4 bases and J 0 bases, with 17 bases left between them. CDR3 amino acids: CASSGGASKSSYNEQFF. The CDR3 nucleotides are TGTGCCAGCAGCGGTGGGGCCTCTAAGAGCTCCTACAATGAGCAGTTCTTC.

This clone was seen only once. This chain joins TRBV6-4 and TRBJ2-3; D ambiguous. This CDR3 has 15 residues. Trimming stripped 1 base from V and 6 bases from J, with 14 bases between. Looked up from germline, CDR1 is MRHNA and CDR2 is SNTAGT. As DNA, the CDR3 is TGTGCCAGCAGTGACTGTCGGCGGCCCTCGGATACGCAGTATTTT. It encodes CASSDCRRPSDTQYF.

The gene calls are TRBV7-9 and TRBJ2-7; a possible D gene is TRBD1 (5 bases). Trimming took off 5 bases at V and 6 bases at J, with 14 bases between the two ends. Germline loops: CDR1 SEHNR, CDR2 FQNEAQ (reference sequence). There are 13 residues in the CDR3. This CDR3 reads CASSPVSGREQYV. CDR3 sequence (DNA): TGTGCCAGCAGCCCAGTTTCAGGGCGCGAGCAGTACGTC.

This clone was seen only once. CDR3 in amino acids: CASSLASRGTTDTQYF. CDR3 nucleotide sequence: TGTGCCAGCAGCTTGGCTTCCCGGGGGACCACAGATACGCAGTATTTT. The V gene is TRBV5-4, the J gene TRBJ2-3, with D perhaps TRBD2 (6 bases). Trimming stripped 0 bases from V and 2 bases from J, with 13 bases between. The CDR3 length is 16 residues. Germline V gives CDR1 SGHNT, CDR2 YYREEE (reference sequence).

In DNA form, the CDR3 reads TGTGCCAGCAGTTACTCAGGGGCCAGCTCCTACGAGCAGTACTTC. Translation: CASSYSGASSYEQYF. The chain has TRBV6-5 and TRBJ2-7; a weak D match, TRBD1 (5 bases). V gave up 0 bases and J gave up 0 bases, with 9 bases separating them. The V gene's germline CDR1 is MNHEY and CDR2 SVGAGI. The CDR3 contains 15 residues.

The chain carries TRBV19 and TRBJ2-4, with TRBD2 identical over 14 bases. The CDR3 contains 16 residues. J gave up 9 bases and V 5 bases, and 9 bases lay outside the gene matches. In germline, CDR1 is LNHDA, CDR2 SQIVND (reference sequence). CDR3 in DNA: TGTGCCAGTAGTCTCACCCCGGGACTAGCGGGGGTCATTCAGTACTTC. The encoded protein is CASSLTPGLAGVIQYF.

The chain couples TRBV28 to TRBJ1-6; tentatively, D is TRBD1 (5 bases). Germline CDR1 reads MDHEN; CDR2 reads SYDVKM. V was cut by 6 bases and J by 9 bases, with 15 bases left in between. The CDR3 loop spans 14 amino acids. The CDR3 loop reads CASSGGGGSSPLHF. The CDR3 nucleotides read TGTGCCAGCAGCGGCGGCGGGGGTAGTTCACCCCTCCACTTT.

The rearrangement uses TRBV7-8 and TRBJ2-5; no clear D gene. The V gene's germline CDR1 is SGHVS and CDR2 FQNEAQ. This CDR3 contains 14 residues. Trimming removed 1 base at V and 5 bases at J, with 11 bases between. The CDR3 protein is CASSLGPHRETQYF. As DNA, the CDR3 is TGTGCCAGCAGCTTAGGTCCCCACCGGGAGACCCAGTACTTC. Looking up the rest from reference TRBV7-8 and TRBJ2-5 gives the full variable domain: GAGVSQSPRYKVAKRGQDVALRCDPISGHVSLFWYQQALGQGPEFLTYFQNEAQLDKSGLPSDRFFAERPEGSVSTLKIQRTQQEDSAVYLCASSLGPHRETQYFGPGTRLLVL.

The chain carries TRBV6-5 and TRBJ2-6, with D maybe TRBD2 (6 bases). This CDR3 has 15 residues. The V gene lost 11 bases and the J gene lost 2 bases, with 16 bases spanning the gap. Germline assignment: CDR1 MNHEY and CDR2 SVGAGI. CDR3 DNA: TGTGCCGTGGCGGGGAGGTGGGCTGGGGCCAACGTCCTGACTTTC. Its protein product is CAVAGRWAGANVLTF.

The chain is built from TRBV5-1 and TRBJ2-5; the D is unclear. Germline CDR1 and CDR2: SGHRS and YFSETQ. Between the trimmed V and J ends, which lost 5 bases and 2 bases, there was a span of 10 bases. The CDR3 runs 13 residues. The CDR3 sequence is CASSGQVQETQYF. Here the CDR3 DNA reads TGCGCCAGCAGTGGCCAGGTACAAGAGACCCAGTACTTC. Full variable domain (missing parts from reference TRBV5-1 and TRBJ2-5): KAGVTQTPRYLIKTRGQQVTLSCSPISGHRSVSWYQQTPGQGLQFLFEYFSETQRNKGNFPGRFSGRQFSNSRSEMNVSTLELGDSALYLCASSGQVQETQYFGPGTRLLVL.

The chain is built from TRBV7-9 and TRBJ1-2; D ambiguous. V was trimmed by 2 bases and J by 8 bases, leaving 9 bases between them. Germline V gives CDR1 SEHNR, CDR2 FQNEAQ (reference sequence). CDR3 length: 12 amino acids. The DNA for the CDR3 is TGTGCCAGCAGCTTACGGGGTGCGGGCTACACCTTC. It translates to CASSLRGAGYTF.

This chain joins TRBV5-6 and TRBJ2-1, with D possibly TRBD1 on 5 matching bases. Germline CDR1 reads SGHDT; CDR2 reads YYEEEE. The CDR3 is 13 amino acids. V was shortened by 4 bases and J by 13 bases, with 18 bases between the two germline ends. CDR3 sequence: CASSVGERGPQFF. CDR3 nucleotides: TGTGCCAGCAGCGTAGGGGAAAGGGGCCCCCAGTTCTTC.

The chain links TRBV7-9 to TRBJ1-1; possible D gene TRBD1, 5 bases. The ends were cut back, 6 bases at V and 5 bases at J, with 13 bases in the middle. Germline assignment: CDR1 SEHNR and CDR2 FQNEAQ (reference sequence). This CDR3 has 13 residues. Here the CDR3 reads CASSWQGGTEAFF. CDR3 DNA sequence: TGTGCCAGCAGTTGGCAGGGTGGTACTGAAGCTTTCTTT.

The rearrangement uses TRBV7-2 and TRBJ1-5, with D possibly matching TRBD1 (5 bases). The germline gives CDR1 SGHTA, CDR2 FQGNSA. CDR3 length equals 15 residues. The V gene lost 2 bases and the J gene lost 4 bases, with 12 bases spanning the gap. CDR3 sequence reads: CASSLFRGDNQPQHF. Written as DNA, the CDR3 is TGTGCCAGCAGCTTATTCCGGGGGGATAATCAGCCCCAGCATTTT.

V and J are TRBV28 and TRBJ1-1; D possibly corresponds to TRBD1 (5 bases). Trimming cost V 4 bases and J 6 bases, with 15 bases left between them. The CDR3 consists of 14 residues. Germline CDR1 is MDHEN and CDR2 is SYDVKM. Here the CDR3 reads CASSSRVPKAEAFF. As DNA, the CDR3 is TGTGCCAGCAGTTCCAGGGTTCCAAAGGCTGAAGCTTTCTTT. Based on the CDR3 plus reference TRBV28 and TRBJ1-1, the full variable domain is DVKVTQSSRYLVKRTGEKVFLECVQDMDHENMFWYRQDPGLGLRLIYFSYDVKMKEKGDIPEGYSVSREKKERFSLILESASTNQTSMYLCASSSRVPKAEAFFGQGTRLTVV.

The chain has TRBV3-1 (or the pseudogene TRBV3-2) and TRBJ2-2; 12 bases align to TRBD1. This CDR3 is built from 16 residues. Germline CDR1 and CDR2: LGHDT and YNNKEL (reference sequence). J gave up 7 bases and V 4 bases, and 7 bases lay outside the gene matches. CDR3 nucleotides: TGTGCCAGCAGCCCTAGGGACAGGGGGCGCGTCGGGGAGCTGTTTTTT. This encodes CASSPRDRGRVGELFF.

This chain connects TRBV18 to TRBJ1-1; no reliable D call. CDR1 is KGHSH and CDR2 is LQKENI in the germline V gene. V gave up 5 bases and J gave up 1 base, with 8 bases separating them. This CDR3 is built from 13 residues. CDR3 sequence reads: CASSKQKNTEAFF. The CDR3 DNA is TGTGCCAGCTCAAAACAGAAGAACACTGAAGCTTTCTTT.

This chain connects TRBV3-1 (or the pseudogene TRBV3-2) to TRBJ1-3; 7 bases are a match to TRBD1. The CDR3 extends over 16 amino acids. J lost 3 bases, V lost 3 bases, and 8 bases had no gene match. Germline-derived CDR1 and CDR2 are LGHDT and YNNKEL (reference sequence). The CDR3 loop reads CASSQQNRGFGNTIYF. The CDR3 DNA reads TGTGCCAGCAGCCAGCAAAACAGGGGCTTTGGAAACACCATATATTTT.

The chain is built from TRBV5-1 and TRBJ1-5, with D tentatively TRBD1 (5 bases). Trimming took off 0 bases at V and 7 bases at J, with 11 bases between the two ends. CDR3 length: 14 residues. Germline assignment: CDR1 SGHRS and CDR2 YFSETQ. CDR3 DNA: TGCGCCAGCAGCTTGGAAGGGGCGTCCCAGCCCCAGCATTTT. This encodes CASSLEGASQPQHF.

This clone was seen a handful of times. The chain links TRBV7-9 to TRBJ1-6, with D hard to call. The CDR3 extends over 13 amino acids. Trimming took 3 bases from V and 7 from J, leaving 7 bases between them. CDR1 and CDR2 from the germline V gene are SEHNR and FQNEAQ (reference sequence). The CDR3 DNA sequence: TGTGCCAGCAGCTTGGGAGGAAATTCACCCCTCCACTTT. It encodes CASSLGGNSPLHF. Full variable domain (remainder filled in from reference TRBV7-9 and TRBJ1-6): DTGVSQNPRHKITKRGQNVTFRCDPISEHNRLYWYRQTLGQGPEFLTYFQNEAQLEKSRLLSDRFSAERPKGSFSTLEIQRTEQGDSAMYLCASSLGGNSPLHFGNGTRLTVT.

The chain uses TRBV5-6 and TRBJ2-5, with D hard to call. This CDR3 is 13 amino acids long. The germline V gene has CDR1 SGHDT and CDR2 YYEEEE. V was trimmed by 1 base and J by 5 bases, leaving 9 bases between them. CDR3 coding DNA: TGTGCCAGCAGCTTGTTCGGGTGGGAGACCCAGTACTTC. It translates to CASSLFGWETQYF.

To note about this clone: The germline gene is not matched at one end of the junction; a read error may be the cause. This chain links TRBV6-6 with TRBJ1-4; D gene ambiguous. This CDR3 has 11 amino acids. Germline lookup yields CDR1 MNHNY and CDR2 SVGAGI (reference sequence). The CDR3 spells CASRENDKLFF. The CDR3, as DNA: TGTGCCAGCAGGGAGAATGACAAACTGTTTTTT.

The chain employs TRBV11-2 and TRBJ1-2; unclear D gene. Germline V gives CDR1 SGHAT, CDR2 FQNNGV. The germline V and J ends were trimmed by 6 bases and 4 bases, with 12 bases remaining between them. CDR3 length: 13 residues. CDR3 loop: CASRRTGFYGYTF. The CDR3 nucleotides read TGTGCCAGCAGACGGACGGGGTTCTATGGCTACACCTTC. Full variable domain (remainder filled in from reference TRBV11-2 and TRBJ1-2): EAGVAQSPRYKIIEKRQSVAFWCNPISGHATLYWYQQILGQGPKLLIQFQNNGVVDDSQLPKDRFSAERLKGVDSTLKIQPAKLEDSAVYLCASRRTGFYGYTFGSGTRLTVV.

The chain links TRBV2 to TRBJ1-2; 8 positions agree with TRBD1. After removal of 10 bases from V and 4 bases from J, the junction contained 5 bases not matched to a gene. CDR3 length: 12 residues. CDR1 is SNHLY and CDR2 is FYNNEI in the germline V gene. The CDR3 here is CATVTGVYGYTF. The DNA of the CDR3 is TGTGCCACCGTGACAGGGGTCTATGGCTACACCTTC. The full variable domain, in which reference TRBV2 and TRBJ1-2 provide the parts outside the CDR3, is EPEVTQTPSHQVTQMGQEVILRCVPISNHLYFYWYRQILGQKVEFLVSFYNNEISEKSEIFDDQFSVERPDGSNFTLKIRSTKLEDSAMYFCATVTGVYGYTFGSGTRLTVV.

The rearrangement joins TRBV6-2 or TRBV6-3 to TRBJ2-3; 13 bases fit TRBD2. There are 17 residues in the CDR3. The V and J ends lost 2 bases and 6 bases, in that order; junction bases with no gene match: 8. Germline CDR1 MNHEY, CDR2 SVGEGT. The CDR3 sequence: CASSYRRLAGGLDTQYF. The CDR3, as DNA: TGTGCCAGCAGTTACCGCCGACTAGCGGGAGGTTTGGATACGCAGTATTTT.